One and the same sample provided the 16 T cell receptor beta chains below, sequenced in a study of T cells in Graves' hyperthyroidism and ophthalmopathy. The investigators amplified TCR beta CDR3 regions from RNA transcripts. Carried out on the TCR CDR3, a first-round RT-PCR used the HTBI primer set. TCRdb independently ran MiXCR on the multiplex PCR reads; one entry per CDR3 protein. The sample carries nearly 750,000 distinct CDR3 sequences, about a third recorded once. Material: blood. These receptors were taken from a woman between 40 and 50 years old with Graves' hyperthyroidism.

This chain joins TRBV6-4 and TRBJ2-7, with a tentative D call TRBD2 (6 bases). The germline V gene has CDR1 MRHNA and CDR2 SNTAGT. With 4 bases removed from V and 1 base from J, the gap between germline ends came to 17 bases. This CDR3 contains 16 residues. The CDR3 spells CASSVEKGLTSYEQYF. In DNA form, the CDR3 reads TGTGCCAGCAGTGTTGAAAAGGGACTTACGTCCTACGAGCAGTACTTC.

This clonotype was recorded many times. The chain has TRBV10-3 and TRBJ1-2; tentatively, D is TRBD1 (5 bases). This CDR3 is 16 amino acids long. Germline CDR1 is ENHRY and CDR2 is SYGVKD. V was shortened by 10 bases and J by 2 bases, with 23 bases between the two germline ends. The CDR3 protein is CATTDNDGLGNYGYTF. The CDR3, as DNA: TGTGCCACCACGGACAACGACGGCTTAGGAAACTATGGCTACACCTTC.

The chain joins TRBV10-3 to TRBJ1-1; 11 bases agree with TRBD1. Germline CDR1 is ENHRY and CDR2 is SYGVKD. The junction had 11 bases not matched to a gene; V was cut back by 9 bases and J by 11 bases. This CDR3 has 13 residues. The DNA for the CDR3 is TGTGCCATTTCTAAAGGACAGGGGGCTCACGCTTTCTTT. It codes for CAISKGQGAHAFF.

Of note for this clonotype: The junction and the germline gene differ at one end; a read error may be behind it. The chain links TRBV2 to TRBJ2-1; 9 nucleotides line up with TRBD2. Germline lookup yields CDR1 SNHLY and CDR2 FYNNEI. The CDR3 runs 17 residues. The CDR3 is CAVTGSGRMKSYSEQFF. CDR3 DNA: TGTGCCGTAACAGGTAGCGGGAGAATGAAATCCTACAGTGAGCAGTTCTTC. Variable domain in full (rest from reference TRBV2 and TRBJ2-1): EPEVTQTPSHQVTQMGQEVILRCVPISNHLYFYWYRQILGQKVEFLVSFYNNEISEKSEIFDDQFSVERPDGSNFTLKIRSTKLEDSAMYFCAVTGSGRMKSYSEQFFGPGTRLTVL.

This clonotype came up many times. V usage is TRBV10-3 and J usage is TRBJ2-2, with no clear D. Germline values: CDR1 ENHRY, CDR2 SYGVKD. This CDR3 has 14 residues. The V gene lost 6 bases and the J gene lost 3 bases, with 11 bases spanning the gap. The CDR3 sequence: CAIREPMYTGELFF. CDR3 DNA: TGTGCCATCAGAGAGCCAATGTACACCGGGGAGCTGTTTTTT.

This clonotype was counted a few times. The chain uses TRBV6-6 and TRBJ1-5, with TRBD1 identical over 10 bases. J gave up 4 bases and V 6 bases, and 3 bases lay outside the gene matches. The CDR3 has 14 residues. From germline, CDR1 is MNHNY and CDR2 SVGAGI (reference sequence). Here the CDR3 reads CASRGQGINQPQHF. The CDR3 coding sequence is TGTGCCAGCAGGGGACAGGGGATTAATCAGCCCCAGCATTTT.

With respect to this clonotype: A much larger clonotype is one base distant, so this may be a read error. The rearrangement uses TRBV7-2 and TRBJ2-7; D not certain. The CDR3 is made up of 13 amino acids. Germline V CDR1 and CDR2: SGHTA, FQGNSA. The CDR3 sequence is CASSHITAYGQYF. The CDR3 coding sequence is TGTGCCAGCAGCCACATAACAGCCTACGGGCAGTACTTC.

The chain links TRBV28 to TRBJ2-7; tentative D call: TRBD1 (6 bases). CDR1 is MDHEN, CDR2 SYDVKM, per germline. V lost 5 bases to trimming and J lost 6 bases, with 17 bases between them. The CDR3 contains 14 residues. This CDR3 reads CASSPPGDGSEQYF. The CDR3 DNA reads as TGTGCCAGCAGTCCCCCAGGGGATGGTTCCGAGCAGTACTTC.

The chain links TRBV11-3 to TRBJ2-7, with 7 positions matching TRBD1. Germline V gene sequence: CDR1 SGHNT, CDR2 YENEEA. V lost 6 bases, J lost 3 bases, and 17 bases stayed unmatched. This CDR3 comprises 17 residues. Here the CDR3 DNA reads TGTGCCAGCAGTTTCAATGGGGAAGACAGGGTACTCTACGAGCAGTACTTC. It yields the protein CASSFNGEDRVLYEQYF.

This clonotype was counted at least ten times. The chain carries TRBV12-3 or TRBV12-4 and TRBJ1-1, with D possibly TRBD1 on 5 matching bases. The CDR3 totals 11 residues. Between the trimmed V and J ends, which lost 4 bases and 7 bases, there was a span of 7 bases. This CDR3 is CASSWQGEAFF. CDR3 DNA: TGTGCCAGCAGTTGGCAGGGTGAAGCTTTCTTT.

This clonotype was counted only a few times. CDR3 sequence: CASNRKWTGVNQPQHF. For the CDR3, the DNA is TGTGCCAGCAACCGGAAATGGACAGGGGTCAATCAGCCCCAGCATTTT. V is TRBV7-9 and J is TRBJ1-5, with 9 bases lining up with TRBD1. From germline, CDR1 is SEHNR and CDR2 FQNEAQ (reference sequence). J was trimmed by 3 bases and V by 7 bases; bases with no gene match: 10. The CDR3 length is 16 residues. Based on the CDR3 plus reference TRBV7-9 and TRBJ1-5, the full variable domain is DTGVSQNPRHKITKRGQNVTFRCDPISEHNRLYWYRQTLGQGPEFLTYFQNEAQLEKSRLLSDRFSAERPKGSFSTLEIQRTEQGDSAMYLCASNRKWTGVNQPQHFGDGTRLSIL.

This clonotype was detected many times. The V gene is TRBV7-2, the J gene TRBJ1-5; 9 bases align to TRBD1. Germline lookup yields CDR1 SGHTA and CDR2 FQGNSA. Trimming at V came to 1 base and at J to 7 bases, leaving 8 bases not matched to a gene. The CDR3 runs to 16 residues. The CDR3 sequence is CASSLVGGQGDQPQHF. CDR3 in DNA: TGTGCCAGCAGCTTAGTTGGGGGACAGGGTGACCAGCCCCAGCATTTT.

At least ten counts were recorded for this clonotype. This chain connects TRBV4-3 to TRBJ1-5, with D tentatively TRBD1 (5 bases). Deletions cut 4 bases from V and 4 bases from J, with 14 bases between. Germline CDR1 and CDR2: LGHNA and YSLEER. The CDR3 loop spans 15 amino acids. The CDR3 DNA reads TGCGCCAGCAGCCCGACGGGGCCAACAAATCAGCCCCAGCATTTT. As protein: CASSPTGPTNQPQHF.

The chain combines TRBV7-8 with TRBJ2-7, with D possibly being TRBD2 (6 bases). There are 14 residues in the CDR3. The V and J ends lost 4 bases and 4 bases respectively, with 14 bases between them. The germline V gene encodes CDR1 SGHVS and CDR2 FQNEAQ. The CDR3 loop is CASSWEASAYEQYF. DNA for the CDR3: TGTGCCAGCAGCTGGGAGGCTAGCGCATACGAGCAGTACTTC.

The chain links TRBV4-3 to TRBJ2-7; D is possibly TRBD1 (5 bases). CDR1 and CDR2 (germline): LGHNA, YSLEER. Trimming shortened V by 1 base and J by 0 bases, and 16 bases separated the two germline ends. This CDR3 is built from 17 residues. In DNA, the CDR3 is TGCGCCAGCAGCCAAGTACCGGCAGGGTCAAGCTCCTACGAGCAGTACTTC. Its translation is CASSQVPAGSSSYEQYF.

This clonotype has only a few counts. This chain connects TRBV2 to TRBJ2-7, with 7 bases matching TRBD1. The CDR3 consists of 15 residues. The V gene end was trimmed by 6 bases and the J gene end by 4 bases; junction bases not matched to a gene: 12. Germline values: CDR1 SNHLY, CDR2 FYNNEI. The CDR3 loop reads CASRGGNRGVYEQYF. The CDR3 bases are TGTGCCAGCAGGGGCGGCAACAGGGGAGTATACGAGCAGTACTTC.